This T cell receptor (beta chain) was retrieved from a study of post-analysis software for immune sequencing data. The CDR3 totals 15 residues. V lost 2 bases, J lost 4 bases, and 17 bases lay in between. CDR1 is GTSNPN and CDR2 is SVGIG in the germline V gene (reference sequence). Included in the TCR beta cDNA libraries were unique molecular identifiers. TCRdb redid the calling of the PCR reads with MiXCR, one entry per CDR3 protein. Here the sample spans about 460,000 distinct CDR3 sequences, nearly 45% being singletons. Concerning this clonotype itself: What it binds is unknown.

Study-wide findings and caveats: The study found TRBV5-6, TRBV5-1 and TRBV20-1 among a handful of TRBV segments more frequent in patients than controls. Samples from one preparation batch, clustered by F measure, grouped strongly together.

Material for sequencing was blood. This clonotype originated in a girl aged 10-17 years with multiple sclerosis. This chain connects TRBV30 to TRBJ2-5; weak D call: TRBD1 (6 bases). The CDR3: CAWSLTGTKRETQYF. As DNA, the CDR3 is TGTGCCTGGAGTTTGACCGGGACAAAACGAGAGACCCAGTACTTC.